The text below deals with one T cell receptor (beta chain). These data come from a study of blood T cell repertoires in COVID-19. Overall study: Both acute and convalescent COVID-19 samples were obtained from the United States, Italy and Spain.

V was pared by 1 base and J by 10 bases, with 11 bases between. The CDR3 runs 14 residues. Germline V lookup: CDR1 LGHDT, CDR2 YNNKEL (reference sequence). Only in-frame clones appear in the TCRdb table, and some are missing; sequencing was by immunoSEQ multiplex PCR. The sample holds a few hundred thousand clones, approximately 91% seen once. Residents of 24 US areas, aged about 18 to 95 years, made up the participants. The clonotype originates from a woman aged 18-30 years who had been exposed to COVID-19. This chain connects TRBV3-1 (or the pseudogene TRBV3-2) to TRBJ1-6; D possibly corresponds to TRBD1 (5 bases). The specimen sequenced was PBMCs or T cells enriched from blood (not recorded which). CDR3 sequence (DNA): TGTGCCAGCAGCCAAGTGGGGGGTGCCTCACCCCTCCACTTT. As protein: CASSQVGGASPLHF.